This is a list of T cell receptor beta chains from one sample in a study of T cells after yellow fever vaccination. Using its own MiXCR run on the 5' RACE reads, TCRdb lists one record per CDR3 protein. This sample carries hundreds of thousands of distinct CDR3 sequences, more than 9% of them seen once, and the ten largest clones take approximately 15%. Sequencing used PBMCs, obtained on the day of the yellow fever booster vaccination. These receptors were collected from a man between 25 and 39 years old who received the YFV17D yellow fever vaccine. Each CDR3 is given with its conserved first and last residue. Fields, in order: clone size, J gene, D gene, V gene, CDR3 DNA, CDR3 protein. The D gene is left open where the match is weak. Clone size is stated in some rows and not others, as once, few, many or a class when expanded.

size: NA
J: TRBJ1-5
D: NA
V: TRBV7-2
DNA: TGTGCCAGCAGCTTAGACCTCAGCAATCAGCCCCAGCATTTT
CDR3: CASSLDLSNQPQHF

size: few
J: TRBJ1-2
D: TRBD1
V: TRBV6-5
DNA: TGTGCCAGCAGCCGATCCGGGACAGGGGGAGGTTACTATGGCTACACCTTC
CDR3: CASSRSGTGGGYYGYTF

size: few
J: TRBJ2-2
D: NA
V: TRBV3-1
DNA: TGTGCCAGCAGCTCAGAACTTGGGACCGGGGAGCTGTTTTTT
CDR3: CASSSELGTGELFF

size: few
J: TRBJ1-4
D: NA
V: TRBV28
DNA: TGTGCCAGCAGTTTCGAAGACAGCAATTATAATGAAAAACTGTTTTTT
CDR3: CASSFEDSNYNEKLFF

size: NA
J: TRBJ2-5
D: NA
V: TRBV4-2
DNA: TGTGCCAGCAGCCAAGACCGGAAAAGGGAAGAGACCCAGTACTTC
CDR3: CASSQDRKREETQYF

size: NA
J: TRBJ2-2
D: TRBD2
V: TRBV11-2
DNA: TGTGCCAGCAGCCCGAATAGCGGGACTAACACCGGGGAGCTGTTTTTT
CDR3: CASSPNSGTNTGELFF

size: few
J: TRBJ1-1
D: NA
V: TRBV6-5
DNA: TGTGCCAGCAGTTCCGTGAGGGTGCGAAGTGAAGCTTTCTTT
CDR3: CASSSVRVRSEAFF

size: few
J: TRBJ2-6
D: TRBD2
V: TRBV30
DNA: TGTGCCTGGAGTGGCGGGAGGGCCAGTGGGGCCAACGTCCTGACTTTC
CDR3: CAWSGGRASGANVLTF

size: few
J: TRBJ1-3
D: NA
V: TRBV29-1
DNA: TGCAGCGCCGCGGTCGGTAGCGGGGGCTTGAACACCATATATTTT
CDR3: CSAAVGSGGLNTIYF

size: NA
J: TRBJ2-2
D: TRBD1
V: TRBV5-1
DNA: TGCGCCAGCAGCACCGGGACAGGGGGCAACACCGGGGAGCTGTTTTTT
CDR3: CASSTGTGGNTGELFF

size: few
J: TRBJ2-7
D: NA
V: TRBV7-2
DNA: TGTGCCAGCAGTGGGAAGAGGGGGGGCCAACCTTCCTACGAGCAGTACTTC
CDR3: CASSGKRGGQPSYEQYF

size: few
J: TRBJ2-2
D: NA
V: TRBV5-1
DNA: TGCGCCAGCAGCTTGGCCGACGTCGCCGGGGAGCTGTTTTTT
CDR3: CASSLADVAGELFF

size: few
J: TRBJ2-1
D: NA
V: TRBV7-2
DNA: TGTGCCAGCAGCTTAACAGGGTCTCCGTTCTTC
CDR3: CASSLTGSPFF

size: many
J: TRBJ2-4
D: NA
V: TRBV7-2
DNA: TGTGCCAGCAGCTTAGTGCCGGGGACGGGAGCCAAAAACATTCAGTACTTC
CDR3: CASSLVPGTGAKNIQYF

size: NA
J: TRBJ2-3
D: TRBD2
V: TRBV20-1
DNA: TGCAGTGCTAGACGTCAACTAGCGGGAGGCTGGGATACGCAGTATTTT
CDR3: CSARRQLAGGWDTQYF

size: few
J: TRBJ2-1
D: TRBD2
V: TRBV14
DNA: TGTGCCAGCAGCCAAGATGGAATGCGGGCTAGCGGAATGGTTGGTGAGCAGTTCTTC
CDR3: CASSQDGMRASGMVGEQFF

size: few
J: TRBJ1-5
D: TRBD1
V: TRBV27
DNA: TGTGCCAGCTCCTTGGACAGGTTTAGCAATCAGCCCCAGCATTTT
CDR3: CASSLDRFSNQPQHF

size: few
J: TRBJ2-5
D: TRBD2
V: TRBV6-2/TRBV6-3
DNA: TGTGCCAGCAGTTGGACTAGCGGGAGGAGTCAGACTTCGGAGACCCAGTACTTC
CDR3: CASSWTSGRSQTSETQYF

size: many
J: TRBJ2-1
D: TRBD2
V: TRBV20-1
DNA: TGCAGTGCTATAAGCGGGAGCTCCTACAATGAGCAGTTCTTC
CDR3: CSAISGSSYNEQFF

size: many
J: TRBJ2-5
D: NA
V: TRBV28
DNA: TGTGCCAGCAGTCGAGGGATGCGAGAGACCCAGTACTTC
CDR3: CASSRGMRETQYF

size: few
J: TRBJ2-1
D: NA
V: TRBV5-6
DNA: TGTGCCAGCAGCTTGGCGGTGTGGGGGAGCTCCTACAATGAGCAGTTCTTC
CDR3: CASSLAVWGSSYNEQFF

size: few
J: TRBJ2-4
D: TRBD2
V: TRBV4-1
DNA: TGCGCCAGCAGCCTACTAGCGGGAGGGACCAAAAACATTCAGTACTTC
CDR3: CASSLLAGGTKNIQYF

size: NA
J: TRBJ2-1
D: NA
V: TRBV4-3
DNA: TGCGCCAGCAGTCCTAACGAAGCACGTCACAATGAGCAGTTCTTC
CDR3: CASSPNEARHNEQFF

size: NA
J: TRBJ2-3
D: NA
V: TRBV27
DNA: TGTGCCAGCAGTTTGACTTACGAAACATATACGCAGTATTTT
CDR3: CASSLTYETYTQYF

size: NA
J: TRBJ1-1
D: NA
V: TRBV7-9
DNA: TGTGCCACCCAACCCCAGGGGACACCCACTGAAGCTTTCTTT
CDR3: CATQPQGTPTEAFF

size: many
J: TRBJ2-1
D: TRBD2
V: TRBV6-2/TRBV6-3
DNA: TGTGCCAGCAGTTGGACTAGCGGTGAGCAGTTCTTC
CDR3: CASSWTSGEQFF

size: NA
J: TRBJ1-1
D: NA
V: TRBV12-3/TRBV12-4
DNA: TGTGCCAGCAGTTTAGAAATGAACACCGGTGAAGCTTTCTTT
CDR3: CASSLEMNTGEAFF

size: many
J: TRBJ2-7
D: NA
V: TRBV27
DNA: TGTGCCAGCAGGGACACCCTCCTGGGGCAGTACTTC
CDR3: CASRDTLLGQYF

size: NA
J: TRBJ2-5
D: NA
V: TRBV20-1
DNA: TGCAGTGCTAGAGGATGGACAGAAGAGACCCAGTACTTC
CDR3: CSARGWTEETQYF

size: NA
J: TRBJ2-3
D: NA
V: TRBV24-1
DNA: TGTGCCACCAGTGATTGGTCGACAGGGAGGACAGATACGCAGTATTTT
CDR3: CATSDWSTGRTDTQYF

size: NA
J: TRBJ2-1
D: NA
V: TRBV6-1
DNA: TGTGCCAGCACCCTACGTTCACAGATAGAAGGTCCGACCTACAATGAGCAGTTCTTC
CDR3: CASTLRSQIEGPTYNEQFF

size: few
J: TRBJ2-1
D: NA
V: TRBV6-2/TRBV6-3
DNA: TGTGCCAGCAGTCATCCGGGCCAGATCAGGATCCCCTACAATGAGCAGTTCTTC
CDR3: CASSHPGQIRIPYNEQFF

size: few
J: TRBJ2-3
D: TRBD1
V: TRBV7-3
DNA: TGTGCCAGCAGCTCATCCGGGACAGGGGTACAAGATACGCAGTATTTT
CDR3: CASSSSGTGVQDTQYF

size: NA
J: TRBJ1-2
D: TRBD1
V: TRBV7-2
DNA: TGTGCCAGCAGCATCCGGGACAGAGTCTCCTATGGCTACACCTTC
CDR3: CASSIRDRVSYGYTF

size: NA
J: TRBJ2-1
D: NA
V: TRBV5-1
DNA: TGCGCCAGCAGCTTGGAGGAGGGGGCGGCTGAGCAGTTCTTC
CDR3: CASSLEEGAAEQFF

size: few
J: TRBJ1-5
D: NA
V: TRBV20-1
DNA: TGCAGTGCTCCTACAGGCCGGGATCAGCCCCAGCATTTT
CDR3: CSAPTGRDQPQHF

size: NA
J: TRBJ2-7
D: NA
V: TRBV24-1
DNA: TGTGCCACCAGTGTTCAGGGAACCATCTACGAGCAGTACTTC
CDR3: CATSVQGTIYEQYF

size: NA
J: TRBJ2-7
D: NA
V: TRBV11-2
DNA: TGTGCCAGCAGCCCCGCTCCAACCTACGAGCAGTACTTC
CDR3: CASSPAPTYEQYF

size: NA
J: TRBJ2-2
D: NA
V: TRBV6-5
DNA: TGTGCCAGCAGTTACGACGCGCCGATCACCGGGGAGCTGTTTTTT
CDR3: CASSYDAPITGELFF

size: NA
J: TRBJ2-5
D: TRBD1
V: TRBV10-3
DNA: TGTGCCATCAGCGTGAAACAGGGGGCCCTAGAGACCCAGTACTTC
CDR3: CAISVKQGALETQYF

size: few
J: TRBJ2-1
D: TRBD1
V: TRBV19
DNA: TGTGCCAGTAGTATAAACAGGGGGAATGAGCAGTTCTTC
CDR3: CASSINRGNEQFF

size: few
J: TRBJ1-5
D: NA
V: TRBV30
DNA: TGTGCCTGGGGGGCCACCGGGCCCCGATCTGGTCAGCCCCAGCATTTT
CDR3: CAWGATGPRSGQPQHF

size: NA
J: TRBJ2-1
D: NA
V: TRBV4-3
DNA: TGCGCCAGCAGCCAAGATGCCGGTGAGTCCTACAATGAGCAGTTCTTC
CDR3: CASSQDAGESYNEQFF

size: NA
J: TRBJ1-5
D: NA
V: TRBV7-9
DNA: TGTGCCAGCAGCTTACCGGGGGCTCAGCAGCCCCAGCATTTT
CDR3: CASSLPGAQQPQHF

size: few
J: TRBJ2-3
D: NA
V: TRBV5-8
DNA: TGTGCCAGCAGCTTGAGGGGGTCCCACCCCGGTACGCAGTATTTT
CDR3: CASSLRGSHPGTQYF

size: few
J: TRBJ1-1
D: NA
V: TRBV4-3
DNA: TGCGCCAGCAGCCAAGACCAGGGCTTAGATCAACTGTACACTGAAGCTTTCTTT
CDR3: CASSQDQGLDQLYTEAFF

size: few
J: TRBJ2-3
D: TRBD2
V: TRBV2
DNA: TGTGCCAGCAGTGTTCAAAGGGGACTAGCGGGCGCAGATACGCAGTATTTT
CDR3: CASSVQRGLAGADTQYF

size: few
J: TRBJ2-5
D: NA
V: TRBV12-3/TRBV12-4
DNA: TGTGCCAGCACCTTATCCCCGATCCACCAAGAGACCCAGTACTTC
CDR3: CASTLSPIHQETQYF

size: NA
J: TRBJ1-5
D: NA
V: TRBV27
DNA: TGTGCCAGCAGTTTAGTACACAATCAGCCCCAGCATTTT
CDR3: CASSLVHNQPQHF

size: NA
J: TRBJ2-7
D: NA
V: TRBV11-2
DNA: TGTGCCAGCCACAGAGGCCCTCGCTCCTACGAGCAGTACTTC
CDR3: CASHRGPRSYEQYF

size: many
J: TRBJ2-7
D: NA
V: TRBV29-1
DNA: TGCAGCGTAGGATTCTCCTACGAGCAGTACTTC
CDR3: CSVGFSYEQYF

size: NA
J: TRBJ2-5
D: NA
V: TRBV4-3
DNA: TGCGCCAGCAGCCCAGAGGGCGGACATGGGGTCGGGACCCAGTACTTC
CDR3: CASSPEGGHGVGTQYF

size: NA
J: TRBJ2-1
D: NA
V: TRBV11-2
DNA: TGTGCCAGCAGCTTAGGCTCGGGACCCAACAATGAGCAGTTCTTC
CDR3: CASSLGSGPNNEQFF

size: few
J: TRBJ2-7
D: NA
V: TRBV15
DNA: TGTGCCACCAGCAGGGAGGGGGGCGCGAGCTCCTACGAGCAGTACTTC
CDR3: CATSREGGASSYEQYF

size: NA
J: TRBJ1-4
D: NA
V: TRBV25-1
DNA: TGTGCCAGCAGTGATATCCGGGTCCGAAATGAAAAACTGTTTTTT
CDR3: CASSDIRVRNEKLFF